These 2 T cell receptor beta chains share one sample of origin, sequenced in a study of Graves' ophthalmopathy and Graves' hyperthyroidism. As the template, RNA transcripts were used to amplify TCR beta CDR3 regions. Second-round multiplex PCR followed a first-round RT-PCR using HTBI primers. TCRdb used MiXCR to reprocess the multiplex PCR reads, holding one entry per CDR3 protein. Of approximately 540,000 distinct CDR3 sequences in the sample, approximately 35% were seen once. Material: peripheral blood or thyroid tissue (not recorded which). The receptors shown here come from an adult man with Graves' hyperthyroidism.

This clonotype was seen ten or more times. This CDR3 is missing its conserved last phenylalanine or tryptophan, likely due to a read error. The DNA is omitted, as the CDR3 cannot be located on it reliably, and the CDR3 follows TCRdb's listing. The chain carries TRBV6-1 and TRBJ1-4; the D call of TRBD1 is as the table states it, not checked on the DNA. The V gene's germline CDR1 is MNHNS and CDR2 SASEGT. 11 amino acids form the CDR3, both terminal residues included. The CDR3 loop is CASSVRTPGVC.

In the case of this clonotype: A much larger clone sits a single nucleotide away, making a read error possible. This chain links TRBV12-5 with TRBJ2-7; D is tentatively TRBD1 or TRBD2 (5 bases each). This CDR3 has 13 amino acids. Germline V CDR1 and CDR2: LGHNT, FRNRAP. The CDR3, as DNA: TGTGCTAGTGGTTTGGGGGGGTACTACGGGCAGTACTTC. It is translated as CASGLGGYYGQYF.